These 16 T cell receptor beta chains originate from one sample sequenced in a study of blood T cell repertoires in COVID-19. Repertoires were generated with immunoSEQ multiplex PCR, while TCRdb's copy carries only in-frame clones and drops some. The repertoire has around 37,000 clones, 80% to 90% of them found once; the top ten carry around 1.6%. Sequenced input: peripheral blood. Source of these receptors: a man between 60 and 75 years old with COVID-19, enrolled during active disease.

The chain recombines TRBV28 with TRBJ1-5, with 7 bases identical to TRBD1. Germline V CDR1 and CDR2: MDHEN, SYDVKM. The CDR3 has 16 residues. Trimming took 4 bases from V and 0 from J; bases not matched to a gene: 6. The CDR3 loop is CASSSPDRFSNQPQHF. The DNA of the CDR3 is TGTGCCAGCAGTTCCCCGGACAGGTTTAGCAATCAGCCCCAGCATTTT.

The chain recombines TRBV3-1 (or the pseudogene TRBV3-2) with TRBJ2-7; 8 bases are a match to TRBD1. Germline values: CDR1 LGHDT, CDR2 YNNKEL (reference sequence). This CDR3 has 16 amino acids. The V gene end was trimmed by 0 bases and the J gene end by 2 bases; junction bases not matched to a gene: 6. The CDR3 region is CASSQDERGQAYEQYF. Here the CDR3 DNA reads TGTGCCAGCAGCCAAGATGAACGGGGACAGGCCTACGAGCAGTACTTC.

This sequence joins TRBV16 and TRBJ1-1, with 9 bases matching TRBD1. The CDR3 spans 15 residues. Germline CDR1 KGHSY, CDR2 FQNENV. The J segment lost 3 bases and the V segment lost 4 bases, leaving 6 bases of the junction unmatched. The DNA for the CDR3 is TGTGCCAGCAGCCCTCGGACAGGGGAGGACACTGAAGCTTTCTTT. This encodes CASSPRTGEDTEAFF.

About this clone itself: Its ends do not fully match the called genes, so a read error is possible. V gene TRBV4-3 combines with J gene TRBJ1-5; D may be TRBD1 (5 bases). Per the germline V gene, CDR1 is LGHNA and CDR2 is YSLEER. The CDR3 is made up of 15 amino acids. Written as DNA, the CDR3 is TGCGTCAGCAGCCAAGTGGGGGGTAGCAATCAGCCCCAGCATTTT. Its protein product is CVSSQVGGSNQPQHF.

This chain uses TRBV7-2 with TRBJ2-1; 7 bases align to TRBD1. The V segment lost 5 bases and the J segment 14 bases; nucleotides outside the gene matches: 15. The CDR3 totals 14 residues. Germline assignment: CDR1 SGHTA and CDR2 FQGNSA. The CDR3 coding sequence is TGTGCCAGCAGCCCCGGGACAGCTTCATGGTCGAAGTTCTTC. Translation gives CASSPGTASWSKFF.

The chain is built from TRBV4-2 and TRBJ1-4; 9 positions match TRBD1. CDR1 is LGHNA, CDR2 YNFKEQ, per germline. V was clipped by 4 bases and J by 8 bases; unmatched bases: 8. This CDR3 is built from 15 residues. This CDR3 is CASSLDRGVGEKLFF. The CDR3 DNA follows: TGTGCCAGCAGCCTGGACAGGGGAGTGGGCGAAAAACTGTTTTTT.

The genes are TRBV28 and TRBJ1-5; 8 bases align to TRBD1. The germline V gene has CDR1 MDHEN and CDR2 SYDVKM. Trimming took 2 bases from V and 4 from J; bases not matched to a gene: 4. The CDR3 is made up of 15 amino acids. The CDR3 nucleotides are TGTGCCAGCAGTTTAGCCGGGACAGGAAATCAGCCCCAGCATTTT. Encoded protein: CASSLAGTGNQPQHF.

The chain combines TRBV6-1 with TRBJ2-7, with TRBD1 as a possible D gene (5 bases). Per the germline V gene, CDR1 is MNHNS and CDR2 is SASEGT. Between the trimmed V and J ends, which lost 2 bases and 4 bases, there was a span of 15 bases. The CDR3 is made up of 15 amino acids. CDR3 DNA: TGTGCCAGCAGTGAAACCGCCAGGGCTAGGTACGAGCAGTACTTC. It translates to CASSETARARYEQYF.

The chain couples TRBV2 to TRBJ1-4; TRBD1 matches 9 bases. V shed 5 bases and J 5 bases; nucleotides not matched to a gene: 3. This CDR3 has 14 amino acids. Germline-derived CDR1 and CDR2 are SNHLY and FYNNEI. The DNA for the CDR3 is TGTGCCAGCAGTTCCGGGACAGGGAATGAAAAACTGTTTTTT. Its translation: CASSSGTGNEKLFF.

The chain combines TRBV4-1 with TRBJ1-2; D gene uncertain. The CDR3 contains 16 residues. The germline V gene has CDR1 MGHRA and CDR2 YSYEKL. V was clipped by 0 bases and J by 6 bases, with 17 bases between them. Here the CDR3 reads CASSQDGNSRINGYTF. CDR3 sequence (DNA): TGCGCCAGCAGCCAAGATGGAAACAGCCGGATTAATGGCTACACCTTC.

The chain recombines TRBV2 with TRBJ2-7, with TRBD2 identical over 8 bases. Germline CDR1 reads SNHLY; CDR2 reads FYNNEI. Trimming removed 9 bases from V and 2 bases from J; junction bases left unmatched: 6. This CDR3 has 13 residues. In DNA form, the CDR3 reads TGTGCCAGGCGGGGGGCCCCAACCTACGAGCAGTACTTC. It encodes CARRGAPTYEQYF.

The gene calls are TRBV4-1 and TRBJ1-5; 9 positions match TRBD1. The CDR3 covers 15 residues. Germline CDR1 and CDR2: MGHRA and YSYEKL. With V trimmed by 5 bases and J by 6 bases, 8 bases remained unmatched. CDR3 DNA: TGCGCCAGCAGCACGTCCGGGACAGGGACTCAGCCCCAGCATTTT. It yields the protein CASSTSGTGTQPQHF.

The V call is TRBV9, the J call TRBJ1-1; TRBD1 is a possible D gene (6 bases). The germline gives CDR1 SGDLS, CDR2 YYNGEE. This CDR3 spans 11 amino acids. Trimming took 4 bases from V and 9 from J, leaving 10 bases between them. The CDR3 nucleotides are TGTGCCAGCAGCTCCCAGGGGAAAGCTTTCTTT. This encodes CASSSQGKAFF.

This clone was seen just once. This chain uses TRBV2 with TRBJ1-4; possible D gene TRBD1, 6 bases. The CDR3 is made up of 16 amino acids. The V end was cut by 3 bases, the J end by 3 bases, with 14 bases between. Per germline, CDR1 SNHLY and CDR2 FYNNEI. The CDR3 DNA reads TGTGCCAGCAGTGACAGGGGACCTTATTCTAATGAAAAACTGTTTTTT. Protein sequence: CASSDRGPYSNEKLFF. Combining the CDR3 with reference TRBV2 and TRBJ1-4 gives the whole variable domain EPEVTQTPSHQVTQMGQEVILRCVPISNHLYFYWYRQILGQKVEFLVSFYNNEISEKSEIFDDQFSVERPDGSNFTLKIRSTKLEDSAMYFCASSDRGPYSNEKLFFGSGTQLSVL.

The chain uses TRBV3-1 (or the pseudogene TRBV3-2) and TRBJ2-4, with D perhaps TRBD1 (6 bases). V lost 4 bases to trimming and J lost 6 bases, with 13 bases between them. Looked up from germline, CDR1 is LGHDT and CDR2 is YNNKEL (reference sequence). CDR3 length: 14 residues. The CDR3 loop is CASSLIDRPNIQYF. CDR3 bases: TGTGCCAGCAGCCTGATCGACAGGCCAAACATTCAGTACTTC.

This chain joins TRBV30 and TRBJ1-3, with TRBD1 matching 10 bases. Germline loops: CDR1 GTSNPN, CDR2 SVGIG (reference sequence). Trimming took 0 bases from V and 8 from J; bases not matched to a gene: 4. This CDR3 contains 14 residues. This CDR3 reads CAWSVDRGPDTIYF. CDR3 bases: TGTGCCTGGAGTGTAGACAGGGGGCCGGACACCATATATTTT.